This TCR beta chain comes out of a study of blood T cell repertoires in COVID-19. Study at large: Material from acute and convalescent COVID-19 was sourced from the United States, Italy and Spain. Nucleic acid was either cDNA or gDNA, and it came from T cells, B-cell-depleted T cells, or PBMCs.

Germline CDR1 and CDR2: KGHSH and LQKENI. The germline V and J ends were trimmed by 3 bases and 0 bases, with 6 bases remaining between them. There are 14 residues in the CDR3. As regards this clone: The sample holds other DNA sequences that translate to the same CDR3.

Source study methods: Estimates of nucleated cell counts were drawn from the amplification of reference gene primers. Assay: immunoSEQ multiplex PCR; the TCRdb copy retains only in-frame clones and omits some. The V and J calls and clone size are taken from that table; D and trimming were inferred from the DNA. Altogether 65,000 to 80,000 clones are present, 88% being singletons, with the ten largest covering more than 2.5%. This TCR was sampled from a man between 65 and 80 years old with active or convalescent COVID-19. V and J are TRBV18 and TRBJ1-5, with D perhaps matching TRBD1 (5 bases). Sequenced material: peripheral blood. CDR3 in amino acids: CASSPDSSNQPQHF. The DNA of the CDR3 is TGTGCCAGCTCACCTGACAGTAGCAATCAGCCCCAGCATTTT.